Listed below are T cell receptor beta chains from one sample, sequenced in a study of Tregs in tolerant kidney transplant recipients. Data came from immunoSEQ multiplex PCR; TCRdb stores just in-frame clones and leaves some out. The sample includes about 240,000 clones, roughly 80% seen only once; the top ten take less than 0.75%. Sequenced input: CD4+ T cells from blood. The receptors here all came from a human donor in good health. Each CDR3 is given with its conserved first and last residue. The D gene is left open where the match is weak. Rows may omit the clone size; those that give it use once, few, many or a size class.

D gene,V gene,clone size,J gene,CDR3 DNA,CDR3 protein
.,TRBV7-6,.,TRBJ2-3,TGTGCCAGCACCCCAAGGGTCACAGATACGCAGTATTTT,CASTPRVTDTQYF
.,TRBV6-5,.,TRBJ1-5,TGTGCCAGCAGTTACTCTGGACGACGCAGCAATCAGCCCCAGCATTTT,CASSYSGRRSNQPQHF
TRBD2,TRBV29-1,.,TRBJ2-1,TGCAGCGTACCATCTAGCGGGAGGGTCGGTGAGCAGTTCTTC,CSVPSSGRVGEQFF
TRBD1,TRBV29-1,.,TRBJ2-3,TGCAGCGTTGAATCCAGGGGGCGGGATACGCAGTATTTT,CSVESRGRDTQYF
.,TRBV18,.,TRBJ2-6,TGTGCCAGCTCACCACTAGCGGACCTCTCTGGGGCCAACGTCCTGACTTTC,CASSPLADLSGANVLTF
TRBD2,TRBV13,.,TRBJ2-7,TGTGCCAGCAGCAAACGACCACGACTAGCAGAAATCTACGAGCAGTACTTC,CASSKRPRLAEIYEQYF
.,TRBV7-2,.,TRBJ1-5,TGTGCCAGCAGCTTAGGGCGCCTTCAGCCCCAGCATTTT,CASSLGRLQPQHF
.,TRBV19,.,TRBJ1-2,TGTGCCAGTAGTATACTGGCGGACGCTAACTATGGCTACACCTTC,CASSILADANYGYTF
.,TRBV30,.,TRBJ1-5,TGTGCCTGGGCCAGGGCGGGAAGTCAGCCCCAGCATTTT,CAWARAGSQPQHF
.,TRBV6-6,once,TRBJ1-2,TGTGCCAGCAGTACTGGGCGGGGCCAGGTCTATGGCTACACCTTC,CASSTGRGQVYGYTF
.,TRBV2,once,TRBJ2-5,TGTGCCAGCAGTGATGGACAGGGAGGGTTAGAGACCCAGTACTTC,CASSDGQGGLETQYF
.,TRBV5-6,once,TRBJ2-1,TGTGCCAGCAGCTTGGGCAGGGCTGGGTATGAGCAGTTCTTC,CASSLGRAGYEQFF
TRBD1,TRBV2,.,TRBJ1-2,TGTGCCAGGAGCAATACCAGGACAGGGGATGGTAACTATGGCTACACCTTC,CARSNTRTGDGNYGYTF
TRBD1,TRBV5-1,.,TRBJ1-1,TGCGCCAGCAGCTTGGCCGGACAGGGGAACACTGAAGCTTTCTTT,CASSLAGQGNTEAFF
TRBD1,TRBV7-2,.,TRBJ2-5,TGTGCCAGCAGCTTATGGGGACAGGGGGAGACCCAGTACTTC,CASSLWGQGETQYF